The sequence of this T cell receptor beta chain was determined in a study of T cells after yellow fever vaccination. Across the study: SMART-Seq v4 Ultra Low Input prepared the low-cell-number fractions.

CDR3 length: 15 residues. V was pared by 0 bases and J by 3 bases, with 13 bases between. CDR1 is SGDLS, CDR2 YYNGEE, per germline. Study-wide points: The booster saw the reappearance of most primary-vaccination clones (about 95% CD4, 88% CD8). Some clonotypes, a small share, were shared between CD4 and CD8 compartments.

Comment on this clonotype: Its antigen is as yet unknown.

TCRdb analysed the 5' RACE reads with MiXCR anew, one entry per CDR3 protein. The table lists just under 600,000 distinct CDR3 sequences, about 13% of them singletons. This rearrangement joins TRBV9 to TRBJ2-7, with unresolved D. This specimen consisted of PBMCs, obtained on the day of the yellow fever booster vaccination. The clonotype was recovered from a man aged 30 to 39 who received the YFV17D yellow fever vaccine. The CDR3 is CASSVEADSIYEQYF. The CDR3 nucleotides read TGTGCCAGCAGCGTAGAGGCAGATTCTATCTACGAGCAGTACTTC.